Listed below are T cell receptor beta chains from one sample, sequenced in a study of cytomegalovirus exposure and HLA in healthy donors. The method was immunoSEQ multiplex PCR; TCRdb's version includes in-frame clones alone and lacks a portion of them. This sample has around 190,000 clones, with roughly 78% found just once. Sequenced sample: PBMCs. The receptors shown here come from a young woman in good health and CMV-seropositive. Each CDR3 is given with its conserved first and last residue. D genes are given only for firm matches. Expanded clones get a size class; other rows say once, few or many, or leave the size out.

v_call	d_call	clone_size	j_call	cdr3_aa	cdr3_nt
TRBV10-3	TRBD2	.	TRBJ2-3	CAITAGGRNTQYF	TGTGCCATCACGGCGGGGGGCAGGAATACGCAGTATTTT
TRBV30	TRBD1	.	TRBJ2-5	CAWSAGQGAREQYF	TGTGCCTGGAGTGCCGGACAGGGGGCGCGGGAGCAGTACTTC
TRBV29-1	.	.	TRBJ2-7	CSVREYEQYF	TGCAGCGTGCGGGAATACGAGCAGTACTTC
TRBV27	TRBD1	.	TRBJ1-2	CASKTGEGFWYGYTF	TGTGCCAGCAAGACAGGGGAGGGGTTCTGGTATGGCTACACCTTC
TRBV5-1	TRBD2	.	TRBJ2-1	CASSPGGASYNEQFF	TGCGCCAGCAGCCCCGGGGGGGCCTCCTACAATGAGCAGTTCTTC
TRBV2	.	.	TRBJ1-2	CASSTGLANYGYTF	TGTGCCAGCAGTACAGGTTTAGCTAACTATGGCTACACCTTC
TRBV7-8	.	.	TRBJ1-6	CASRGGDYNSLLHF	TGTGCCAGCAGGGGGGGGGACTATAATTCACTCCTCCACTTT
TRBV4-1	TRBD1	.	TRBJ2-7	CASSLRDSHSGEQYF	TGCGCCAGCAGCCTCCGGGACAGTCATTCCGGGGAGCAGTACTTC
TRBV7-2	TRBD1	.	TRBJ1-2	CASSSLGQWNYGYTF	TGTGCCAGCAGCTCCTTGGGACAGTGGAACTATGGCTACACCTTC
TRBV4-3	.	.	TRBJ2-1	CASSLGLQGTYNEQFF	TGCGCCAGCAGCCTGGGTCTACAGGGTACCTACAATGAGCAGTTCTTC
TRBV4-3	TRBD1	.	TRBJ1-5	CASSQEYQGVYSNQPQHF	TGCGCCAGCAGCCAAGAATACCAGGGGGTTTATAGCAATCAGCCCCAGCATTTT
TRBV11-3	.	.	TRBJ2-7	CASSLAAETYEQYF	TGTGCCAGCAGCTTAGCGGCCGAGACTTACGAGCAGTACTTC
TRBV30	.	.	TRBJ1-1	CAWGLMSGEAFF	TGTGCCTGGGGGCTCATGAGTGGTGAAGCTTTCTTT
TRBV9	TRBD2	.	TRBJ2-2	CASSVGLALNTGELFF	TGTGCCAGCAGCGTAGGACTAGCGCTGAACACCGGGGAGCTGTTTTTT
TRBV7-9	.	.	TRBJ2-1	CASSPRREREQFF	TGTGCCAGCAGCCCGAGACGGGAAAGGGAGCAGTTCTTC
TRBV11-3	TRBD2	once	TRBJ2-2	CASSLRLGGNAGELFF	TGTGCCAGCAGCTTGAGGTTGGGGGGGAACGCCGGGGAGCTGTTTTTT
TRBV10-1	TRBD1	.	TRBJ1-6	CASSQGTGAPTTNSPLHF	TGCGCCAGCAGTCAAGGGACAGGGGCGCCTACAACCAATTCACCCCTCCACTTT
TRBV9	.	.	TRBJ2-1	CASSVDGSVANEQFF	TGTGCCAGCAGCGTAGACGGGAGTGTAGCCAATGAGCAGTTCTTC
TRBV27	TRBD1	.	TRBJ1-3	CASSLRGGRNTIYF	TGTGCCAGCAGTTTAAGAGGGGGCAGGAACACCATATATTTT
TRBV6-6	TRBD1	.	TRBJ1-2	CASSSDRGHGYTF	TGTGCCAGCAGCTCTGACAGGGGGCATGGCTACACCTTC
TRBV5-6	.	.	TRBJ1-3	CASSSWTFGNTIYF	TGTGCCAGCAGCTCATGGACTTTTGGAAACACCATATATTTT
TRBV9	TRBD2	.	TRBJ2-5	CASSVVGLAGETQYF	TGTGCCAGCAGCGTAGTAGGACTAGCGGGGGAGACCCAGTACTTC
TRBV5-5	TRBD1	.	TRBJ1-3	CASSPWTGTGNTIYF	TGTGCCAGCAGCCCGTGGACAGGGACTGGAAACACCATATATTTT
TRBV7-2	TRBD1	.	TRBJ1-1	CASSFGVGQTMNTEAFF	TGTGCCAGCAGCTTCGGGGTGGGACAGACAATGAACACTGAAGCTTTCTTT
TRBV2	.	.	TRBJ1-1	CASRGDNLGDTEAFF	TGTGCCAGCAGGGGAGACAACCTGGGTGACACTGAAGCTTTCTTT
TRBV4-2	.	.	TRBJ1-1	CASSQERGSEAFF	TGTGCCAGCAGCCAAGAGAGGGGGTCTGAAGCTTTCTTT
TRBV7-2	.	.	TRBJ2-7	CASKPWEGGEQYF	TGTGCCAGCAAACCTTGGGAAGGGGGCGAGCAGTACTTC
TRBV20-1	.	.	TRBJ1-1	CSARDGAEAFF	TGCAGTGCTAGGGACGGGGCTGAAGCTTTCTTT